This TCR beta chain was recovered during a study of T cell responses to AZD1222 COVID-19 vaccine. General study points: After two AZD1222 doses, spike-specific TCR breadth and depth rose versus day 0. Scientists sampled the repertoires only once the peak T cell response had passed. Mapped onto spike, vaccine-associated CD4 TCRs spanned it and were dominant at 160-218 and 743-854. Mostly white British, mostly female donors; authors suggested clonal diversity may be underestimated.

Notes on this clone: Its antigen remains unknown.

The CDR3 length is 12 residues. Trimming took off 4 bases at V and 1 base at J, with 5 bases between the two ends. The germline V gene has CDR1 SNHLY and CDR2 FYNNEI. Using immunoSEQ multiplex PCR, the repertoire was profiled, and TCRdb retains in-frame clones only, with some absent. The data show about 120,000 clones, roughly 90% seen once. J is TRBJ2-7 and V is TRBV2; the D is unclear. Here the sequenced sample was peripheral blood, taken on day 0 of AZD1222 vaccination. The TCR was taken from an adult in good health. CDR3 loop: CASSAVSYEQYF. For the CDR3, the DNA is TGTGCCAGCAGTGCAGTTTCCTACGAGCAGTACTTC.